Sequencing of this T cell receptor beta chain was carried out in a study of cytomegalovirus exposure and HLA in healthy donors. Vbeta (60) and Jbeta (13) primers were used in the PCR. Data came from immunoSEQ multiplex PCR; TCRdb stores just in-frame clones and leaves some out. The data contain tens of thousands of clones, roughly four fifths of them singletons. Study-level results: Versus the approximately 720-donor mean, an Asian-associated ancestry cluster reportedly showed fewer N-insertions in a later analysis.

A remark on this clone: Its target is unknown.

Unrecorded immune exposures were likely, despite nominal health at sampling. This clonotype was obtained from a male donor in good health and CMV-seropositive. The sequenced material came from PBMCs.

CDR3 nucleotides: TGTGCCAGCAGCTCCGGACTAGCGGGAGCGGGGACCCAGTACTTC. It encodes CASSSGLAGAGTQYF. J is TRBJ2-5 and V is TRBV5-6, with TRBD2 identical over 13 bases. Trimming cost V 3 bases and J 7 bases; bases outside gene matches: 6. The germline V gene encodes CDR1 SGHDT and CDR2 YYEEEE. The CDR3 contains 15 residues.